The clone carrying this T cell receptor beta chain has a handful of counts. Its cognate antigen is unknown. V lost 1 base, J lost 3 bases, and 7 bases lay in between. The CDR3 contains 14 residues. Germline V CDR1 and CDR2: LGHDT, YNNKEL (reference sequence). This sample is part of a study of early T cells in non-severe SARS-CoV-2 infection. Individual cDNA molecules each received unique molecular identifiers attached to them. From the 5' RACE reads, TCRdb called clonotypes with MiXCR, one entry per CDR3 protein. The sample lists tens of thousands of distinct CDR3 sequences, more than 9% occurring once. Study-wide points: In VDJdb matching, anti-spike CD8 responses were favored while private and CD4 specificities went missing.

The clonotype was recovered from an adult who was a healthcare worker with PCR-confirmed SARS-CoV-2 infection or an uninfected control (not recorded which). Sequencing input: whole blood. The chain employs TRBV3-1 and TRBJ1-3; D ambiguous. The CDR3 loop reads CASSQAGNGNTIYF. CDR3 DNA: TGTGCCAGCAGCCAAGCAGGAAATGGAAACACCATATATTTT.